This is a list of T cell receptor beta chains from one sample in a study of T cells in Graves' hyperthyroidism and ophthalmopathy. Each CDR3 protein gets one entry after TCRdb re-called the multiplex PCR reads with MiXCR. The sample has 350,000 or so distinct CDR3 sequences, 15% to 20% seen once. Sequenced sample: blood. These receptors all come from a woman aged 40 to 49 with Graves' ophthalmopathy. The CDR3 runs from the conserved cysteine through the conserved F or W. The D gene is left open where the match is weak. Clone size, where shown, is once, few, many, or a class for clones that have expanded.

j_gene | abundance | v_gene | d_gene | CDR3nt | CDR3aa
TRBJ1-1 | many | TRBV7-9 | TRBD1 | TGTGCCAGCAGCACAGTGAGGGGGCTTACTGAAGCTTTCTTT | CASSTVRGLTEAFF
TRBJ1-4 | many | TRBV27 | NA | TGTGCCAGCAGCTCGAATAGGGACCGCAATGAAAAACTGTTTTTT | CASSSNRDRNEKLFF
TRBJ1-2 | many | TRBV12-3/TRBV12-4 | NA | TGTGCCAGCACCAACGGGGCACCCAACTATGGCTACACCTTC | CASTNGAPNYGYTF
TRBJ1-1 | NA | TRBV12-3/TRBV12-4 | NA | TGTGCCAGCAGTTTGGGGCCAGGGGACTTCGAAGCTTTCTTT | CASSLGPGDFEAFF
TRBJ2-2 | NA | TRBV28 | TRBD1 | TGTGCCAGCAGCAAGGACAGGCGCCACACCGGGGAGCTGTTTTTT | CASSKDRRHTGELFF
TRBJ2-7 | many | TRBV30 | NA | TGTGCCTGGAGCCCAGGGGCGGACAGTTCCTACGAGCAGTACTTC | CAWSPGADSSYEQYF
TRBJ1-2 | NA | TRBV6-1 | NA | TGTGCCAGCACCAGAACTGGTGGCTACACCTTC | CASTRTGGYTF
TRBJ2-2 | many | TRBV30 | NA | TGTGCCTGGATTCGACGGGGGAACACCGGGGAGCTGTTTTTT | CAWIRRGNTGELFF
TRBJ1-1 | many | TRBV4-1 | NA | TGCGCCAGCAGCCGAGATCAGGGATGGACTGAAGCTTTCTTT | CASSRDQGWTEAFF
TRBJ1-4 | many | TRBV10-3 | TRBD1 | TGTGCCATCAGTGAGGCCGGGACAGGGAATGAAAAACTGTTTTTT | CAISEAGTGNEKLFF
TRBJ2-2 | NA | TRBV12-3/TRBV12-4 | TRBD1 | TGTGCCAGCAGAGCAGGGGGTCCGAACACCGGGGAGCTGTTTTTT | CASRAGGPNTGELFF
TRBJ1-6 | many | TRBV6-5 | TRBD1 | TGTGCCACCACCGGGACAGTGAATTCACCCCTCCACTTT | CATTGTVNSPLHF
TRBJ2-5 | NA | TRBV4-1 | NA | TGCGCCAGCAGCCAAGATACTGGCGAAGAGACCCAGTACTTC | CASSQDTGEETQYF
TRBJ2-5 | many | TRBV7-2 | NA | TGTGCCAGCAGCCCCCTATGGGGTGAGACCCAGTACTTC | CASSPLWGETQYF
TRBJ2-5 | many | TRBV5-1 | NA | TGCGCCAGCAGCTTGGACCTCACGGGGGAGACCCAGTACTTC | CASSLDLTGETQYF
TRBJ1-1 | NA | TRBV6-5 | TRBD1 | TGTGCCAGCAGTTACGACAGGGGGATCACTGAAGCTTTCTTT | CASSYDRGITEAFF
TRBJ1-5 | few | TRBV28 | NA | TGTGCCAGCAGTTACTCACTAAATCAGCCCCAGCATTTT | CASSYSLNQPQHF
TRBJ1-3 | many | TRBV6-2/TRBV6-3 | NA | TGTGCCAGCAGTCGGACGAGGAGGAACACCATATATTTT | CASSRTRRNTIYF
TRBJ2-2 | few | TRBV28 | NA | TGTGCCAGCAGTTCCCCTGTGGGGGCCACCGGGGAGCTGTTTTTT | CASSSPVGATGELFF
TRBJ1-2 | many | TRBV10-3 | NA | TGTGCCATCAGTGACCCTTCAGGGGATGACGGCTACACCTTC | CAISDPSGDDGYTF
TRBJ1-2 | many | TRBV12-3/TRBV12-4 | NA | TGTGCCAGCAGTTTGAGTCATGGCTACACCTTC | CASSLSHGYTF
TRBJ1-5 | many | TRBV24-1 | NA | TGTGCCACCAGTGTTGGGGCCCCGTATCAGCCCCAGCATTTT | CATSVGAPYQPQHF
TRBJ1-1 | few | TRBV4-1 | TRBD1 | TGCGCCAGCAGCCGATCTCCCGGGACAGGGGGCCGAACCACTGAAGCTTTCTTT | CASSRSPGTGGRTTEAFF
TRBJ2-2 | many | TRBV30 | TRBD1 | TGTGCCTGGACCGGGACAGGGGGCATCGGGGAGCTGTTTTTT | CAWTGTGGIGELFF
TRBJ1-2 | many | TRBV6-5 | NA | TGTGCCAGCAGGGGGGGACGACGGGTCTATGGCTACACCTTC | CASRGGRRVYGYTF
TRBJ2-7 | NA | TRBV28 | NA | TGTGCCAGCAGTTCTAAACAGGGAACCTACGAGCAGTCCTTC | CASSSKQGTYEQSF
TRBJ1-1 | once | TRBV6-1 | NA | TGTGCCAGCACAGGACAAATGAACACTGAAGCTTTCTTT | CASTGQMNTEAFF
TRBJ1-2 | many | TRBV7-8 | NA | TGTGCCAGCAGCTTCCTTAATATATACGGGGGCTCGGATGGCTACACCTTC | CASSFLNIYGGSDGYTF
TRBJ1-5 | NA | TRBV6-2/TRBV6-3 | NA | TGTGCCAGCCGACAGGTTAGCAATCAGCCCCAGCATTTT | CASRQVSNQPQHF
TRBJ2-5 | many | TRBV7-2 | TRBD1 | TGTGCCAGCAGCTTAGGGGGAAGGGGGCTTGAGACCCAGTACTTC | CASSLGGRGLETQYF
TRBJ1-1 | many | TRBV20-1 | NA | TGCAGTGCCCCCCGATATACAGTAACTGAAGCTTTCTTT | CSAPRYTVTEAFF
TRBJ1-2 | many | TRBV28 | TRBD1 | TGTGCCAGCAGAGAAGGACAGGGGTACTATGGCTACACCTTC | CASREGQGYYGYTF
TRBJ2-7 | many | TRBV3-1 | NA | TGTGCCAGCAGCCAAGTCGCAGCCTCCTACGAGCAGTACTTC | CASSQVAASYEQYF
TRBJ2-7 | NA | TRBV19 | NA | TGTGCCAGTAGTACCGATTGGACTGGCACCTACGAGCAGTACTTC | CASSTDWTGTYEQYF
TRBJ1-2 | many | TRBV28 | NA | TGTGCCAGCAGTCAACCTCGGGCGGGTTGGGGCTACACCTTC | CASSQPRAGWGYTF
TRBJ2-7 | many | TRBV7-2 | TRBD2 | TGTGCCAGCAGCTCCCGACTAGCGGGAGGGGCCGAGCAGTACTTC | CASSSRLAGGAEQYF
TRBJ2-2 | many | TRBV15 | NA | TGTGCCACCAGCAGAGTACGTCGGTCGAACACCGGGGAGCTGTTTTTT | CATSRVRRSNTGELFF
TRBJ2-2 | many | TRBV2 | NA | TGTGCCAGCAGCGCGTCGAGGGACTCAGACACCGGGGAGCTGTTTTTT | CASSASRDSDTGELFF
TRBJ1-2 | NA | TRBV12-3/TRBV12-4 | NA | TGTGCCAGCAGCAGGGGACGCGCCTATGGCTACACCTTC | CASSRGRAYGYTF
TRBJ2-7 | many | TRBV6-1 | NA | TGTGCCAGCAGTGCTGAGGGGACCTATAGTGAGCAGTACTTC | CASSAEGTYSEQYF
TRBJ1-5 | many | TRBV2 | TRBD1 | TGTGCCGGATCCGGGACAGGGGGCAATCAGCCCCAGCATTTT | CAGSGTGGNQPQHF
TRBJ2-5 | many | TRBV6-5 | TRBD1 | TGTGCCAGCACCCCCCGGGACAGGGGAATCGAGACCCAGTACTTC | CASTPRDRGIETQYF
TRBJ1-1 | many | TRBV6-1 | NA | TGTGCCAGCAGTCGTCCCGGGACTTGGAACACTGAAGCTTTCTTT | CASSRPGTWNTEAFF
TRBJ2-7 | many | TRBV7-2 | TRBD2 | TGTGCCAGCAGCCGACTAGCTCAGGCCTACGAGCAGTACTTC | CASSRLAQAYEQYF
TRBJ1-2 | few | TRBV19 | NA | TGTGCCAGTAGCACTACAGGGAGGTATGGCTACACCTTC | CASSTTGRYGYTF
TRBJ2-7 | NA | TRBV20-1 | NA | TGCAGTGCTAGTGGTGGGAGTGCGGTTCAATACGAGCAGTACTTC | CSASGGSAVQYEQYF
TRBJ2-1 | NA | TRBV28 | NA | TGTGCCAGCAGTTTAGTAGCGGACAATGAGCAGTTCTTC | CASSLVADNEQFF
TRBJ2-7 | many | TRBV28 | NA | TGTGCCAGCAGTAACGGACAGAGCTCCTACGAGCAGTACTTC | CASSNGQSSYEQYF
TRBJ1-5 | once | TRBV7-2 | NA | TGTGCCAGCAGCAAACAGGGAGGACAGCCCCAGCATTTT | CASSKQGGQPQHF
TRBJ2-5 | many | TRBV7-9 | NA | TGTGCCTCAAAGCTTAGTACAGCACAAGAGACCCAGTACTTC | CASKLSTAQETQYF
TRBJ1-1 | many | TRBV12-3/TRBV12-4 | NA | TGTGCCAGCAGCCTGAAAGAGAACACTGAAGCTTTCTTT | CASSLKENTEAFF
TRBJ2-7 | once | TRBV29-1 | TRBD2 | TGCAGCGTTGAAGACACAGCGGGAGGGACCTACGAGCAGTACTTC | CSVEDTAGGTYEQYF
TRBJ2-7 | many | TRBV6-5 | TRBD2 | TGTGCCAGCAGTTACGCTAGCGGGACTACCTACGAGCAGTACTTC | CASSYASGTTYEQYF
TRBJ2-5 | many | TRBV6-5 | NA | TGTGCCAGCAGCCGCACTCCTAGTAAGACCCAGTACTTC | CASSRTPSKTQYF
TRBJ1-1 | many | TRBV27 | NA | TGTGCCAGCAGTTCCACAAAGGACGCTCTGAACACTGAAGCTTTCTTT | CASSSTKDALNTEAFF
TRBJ1-1 | many | TRBV20-1 | NA | TGCAGTGCTAGAGATATCGGACAGTTGGGATGGAACACTGAAGCTTTCTTT | CSARDIGQLGWNTEAFF
TRBJ1-5 | many | TRBV6-1 | TRBD1 | TGTGCCAGCAGACGAGCGGACAGGCCCAATCAGCCCCAGCATTTT | CASRRADRPNQPQHF
TRBJ2-4 | many | TRBV7-9 | NA | TGTGCCAGCAGCTTGTCTCTACTGGGACGGAGGGACATTCAGTACTTC | CASSLSLLGRRDIQYF
TRBJ2-5 | NA | TRBV27 | NA | TGTGCCAGCAGTTTATGGCCGGGGACGGCAGGGAGAGGAAGGCCCCAAGAGACCCAGTACTTC | CASSLWPGTAGRGRPQETQYF